The source of this T cell receptor (beta chain) is a study of a mutant IDH1 vaccine in newly diagnosed glioma (dated by TCRdb to the early 2020s). Regarding the study in general: Vaccination started 4-6 weeks after radiotherapy alone, or was given together with temozolomide cycles in the groups whose treatment included chemotherapy. Of the approximately 34 patients who were treated, about 62% were male and 37.5% were female, and the mean age was about 37 years. Before enrollment, most patients had been given radiochemotherapy with temozolomide as standard therapy, while the rest had received either radiotherapy alone or temozolomide alone. The week-35 safety follow-up took place at visit V12, and the week-47 end of study took place at visit V13. Peripheral blood was collected at six visits: V03 (baseline), V05, V07, V10, V12 and V13. For exploratory analyses, longitudinal TCRB deep sequencing was carried out in about 25 treated patients wherever samples were available. On the study overall, not on this receptor specifically: Selection of PBMC samples for TCRB deep sequencing was based on availability. Immune responses induced by the vaccine were seen in roughly 92% of patients across multiple MHC alleles. According to the authors, sample limitations meant that analyses of patient blood samples could not be reproduced. Pseudoprogression appeared unrelated to alterations in the top peripheral T cell clonotypes detected by TCRB sequencing.

Library construction relied on the immunoSEQ multiplex PCR assay. The hsTCRB Kit was used according to the manufacturer's protocol to amplify rearranged TCR beta chain sequences. Sequencing of TCRB libraries was carried out on an Illumina MiSeq. Concerning the study's data processing: The kit vendor's proprietary platform handled demultiplexing, trimming and gene mapping. The table comes from immuneACCESS by way of TCRdb, which keeps in-frame sequences with V and J called. Part of the clones is missing from these tables; in studies checked, under half for an unresolved V gene and the rest for unknown reasons. V and J calls and clone size are as listed in that table; D and trimming were resolved from the DNA. The sample profile shows about 31,000 clones; 90% of them were found once. 5.1% of the sample is in the top ten clones. Turning to this clone: It has no known antigen specificity. No much larger clonotype is one base removed from it; base qualities were not supplied.

The time point label here, explained by the study, means: week 47, end of study. Every vaccine dose consisted of 300 ug of a 20-mer mutant IDH1 peptide in Montanide, administered subcutaneously together with topical imiquimod. Patients were given eight vaccinations, in weeks 1, 3, 5, 7, 11, 15, 19 and 23, which matched visits V03 through V10. Newly diagnosed WHO grade 3 or 4 IDH1-mutant astrocytomas showing loss of nuclear ATRX were present in the donors. The samples were drawn from NOA16, a multicentre, single-arm, open-label phase I trial in Germany that tested a mutant IDH1 peptide vaccine in humans for the first time. Genomic DNA for TCRB sequencing was extracted from EDTA blood using the DNeasy Blood and Tissue Kit. V is pruned by 0 bases and J by 0 bases, leaving 10 bases of the junction without a gene match. As encoded in the germline V gene, CDR1 is MRHNA while CDR2 is SNTAGT. From the cysteine up to the phenylalanine, the CDR3 has a length of 20 residues. Of all the DNA, just the CDR3 is kept, 60 bases in frame from base 1.

The clonotype comes from a woman aged 40 to 49 with glioma. The rearrangement combines TRBV6-4 with TRBJ2-1, with 11 bases in between that match TRBD2. Sample: PBMCs, taken from a glioma patient whose treatment included an IDH1 peptide vaccine. The CDR3: CASSDSKGTSGNGSYNEQFF. The sequence in DNA is TGTGCCAGCAGTGACTCCAAAGGGACTAGCGGTAATGGCTCCTACAATGAGCAGTTCTTC.